What follows describes a single T cell receptor (beta chain). This specimen belongs to a study of cytomegalovirus exposure and HLA in healthy donors. 13 Jbeta primers and 60 Vbeta primers were used for the PCR. Some clones are missing from TCRdb's copy, which holds only in-frame ones; the method was immunoSEQ multiplex PCR. The sample yields fewer than 85,000 clones, under 80% seen once. The clonotype comes from a male donor in good health and CMV-seropositive. Source material: PBMCs.

CDR3 loop: CAWKWVGRNSEKLFF. CDR3 DNA: TGTGCCTGGAAGTGGGTGGGCCGGAATTCAGAAAAACTGTTTTTT. The rearrangement links TRBV30 to TRBJ1-4, with D uncertain. Germline CDR1 reads GTSNPN; CDR2 reads SVGIG (reference sequence). This CDR3 is 15 amino acids long. V dropped 4 bases and J dropped 8 bases, with 20 bases sitting between them.